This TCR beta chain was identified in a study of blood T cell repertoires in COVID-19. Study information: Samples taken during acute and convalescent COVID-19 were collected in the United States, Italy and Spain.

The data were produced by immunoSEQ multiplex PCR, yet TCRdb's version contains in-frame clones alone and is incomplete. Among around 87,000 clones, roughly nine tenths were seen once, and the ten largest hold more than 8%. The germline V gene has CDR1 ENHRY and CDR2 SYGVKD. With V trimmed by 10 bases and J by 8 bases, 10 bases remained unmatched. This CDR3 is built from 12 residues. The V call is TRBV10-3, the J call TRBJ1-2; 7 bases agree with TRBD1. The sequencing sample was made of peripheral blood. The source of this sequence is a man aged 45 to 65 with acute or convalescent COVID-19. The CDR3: CATARDREGYTF. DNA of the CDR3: TGTGCCACCGCCCGGGACAGAGAAGGCTACACCTTC.